What follows are 23 T cell receptor beta chains derived from one specimen sequenced in a study of T cells in women clearing cervical HPV infection. Sequencing was performed with immunoSEQ multiplex PCR; in TCRdb, only in-frame clones are kept and a portion is missing. Its clone listing holds some 23,000 clones. The source material was blood buffy coat. The origin of the receptors is a woman aged 18-70 years with a cervical HPV16 infection that either progressed to CIN3+ or cleared (not recorded which).

About this clone: One end of the junction does not line up with germline, which may come from a read error. The missing CDR3 end, 3 residues past where the read stops, is filled in from the germline J gene. This rearrangement joins TRBV19 to TRBJ2-1, with 8 positions matching TRBD1. The CDR3 has 14 amino acids. Per germline, CDR1 LNHDA and CDR2 SQIVND (reference sequence). The CDR3 sequence: CASTAGTGNNEQFF. CDR3 DNA, as far as it was read: TGTGCTAGTACCGCAGGGACAGGAAACAATGAG.

The CDR3 DNA, read in part, is TGTGCCAGCAGTGAATATAAGACAGAAGACAATGAG. Its translation: CASSEYKTEDNE. The CDR3 in its entirety is CASSEYKTEDNEQFF. This sequence joins TRBV2 and TRBJ2-1; TRBD1 might be the D (5 bases). The read terminates 3 residues before the CDR3 end, so the remaining end is supplied by the germline J gene. Trimming removed 2 bases at V and 5 bases at J, with 13 bases between. The length of the CDR3 is 15 residues. Germline CDR1 SNHLY, CDR2 FYNNEI.

Comments on this clone: The CDR3 extends 3 residues past the end of the read, so its final part is completed from the germline J gene. J is TRBJ1-2 and V is TRBV28; D not resolved. V was trimmed by 6 bases and J by 4 bases, leaving 15 bases between them. CDR3 length: 14 residues. Looked up from germline, CDR1 is MDHEN and CDR2 is SYDVKM. Partial CDR3 DNA: TGTGCCAGCAGACTGCCCGAGGGCACCTATGGC. Protein sequence: CASRLPEGTYG. From start to end, the CDR3 is CASRLPEGTYGYTF.

Regarding this clone: Read sequence stops 3 residues before the CDR3 end, and the germline J gene provides the missing end. V gene TRBV5-1 combines with J gene TRBJ2-3; TRBD2 matches 7 bases. The CDR3 runs 16 residues. From germline, CDR1 is SGHRS and CDR2 YFSETQ. V shed 4 bases, J shed 4 bases, and the junction held 12 bases outside the gene matches. CDR3 residues: CASSPDSGSRADTQYF. CDR3 DNA, as far as it was read: TGCGCCAGCAGCCCCGATAGCGGGTCCCGGGCAGATACG.

Details on this clone: The junction departs from the called germline gene at one end, perhaps through a read error. The read halts 3 residues ahead of the CDR3 end, with the missing end drawn from the germline J gene. The V call is TRBV7-7, the J call TRBJ2-2; 13 bases line up with TRBD2. Germline assignment: CDR1 SSHAT and CDR2 FNYEAQ (reference sequence). The length of the CDR3 is 18 residues. CDR3 DNA (partial): TGTGCTAGCAGTCCCGGACTAGCGGGAGTATCTTGGACCGGGGAG. It specifies CASSPGLAGVSWTGE. The CDR3, in full, reads CASSPGLAGVSWTGELFF. Using reference TRBV7-7 and TRBJ2-2 for the parts outside the CDR3, the full variable domain is GAGVSQSPRYKVTKRGQDVTLRCDPISSHATLYWYQQALGQGPEFLTYFNYEAQPDKSGLPSDRFSAERPEGSISTLTIQRTEQRDSAMYRCASSPGLAGVSWTGELFFGEGSRLTVL.

Regarding this clone: The read ends 3 residues before the CDR3 terminus; that terminus is restored from the germline J gene. The chain recombines TRBV5-1 with TRBJ2-5; the D is unclear. V was shortened by 4 bases and J by 5 bases, with 12 bases between the two germline ends. Germline CDR1 SGHRS, CDR2 YFSETQ. The CDR3 extends over 13 amino acids. The CDR3 DNA, read in part, is TGCGCCAGCAGCCCAGACTCCCAGGAGACC. This gives the protein CASSPDSQET. The complete CDR3 sequence is CASSPDSQETQYF.

A remark on this clone: The sequence runs out 3 residues before the end of the CDR3; the remainder is reconstructed from the germline J gene. The chain has TRBV7-9 and TRBJ2-7; the D is unclear. This CDR3 contains 11 residues. Per germline, CDR1 SEHNR and CDR2 FQNEAQ (reference sequence). The V end lost 5 bases, the J end lost 6 bases, and 8 bases lay between the germline ends. The CDR3 protein is CASSLGREQYF. The CDR3 bases that were read are TGTGCCAGCAGCCTCGGTCGCGAG. Complete variable domain (other parts from reference TRBV7-9 and TRBJ2-7): DTGVSQNPRHKITKRGQNVTFRCDPISEHNRLYWYRQTLGQGPEFLTYFQNEAQLEKSRLLSDRFSAERPKGSFSTLEIQRTEQGDSAMYLCASSLGREQYFGPGTRLTVT.

For this clone: The read finishes 3 residues shy of the CDR3 end, and the germline J gene is used to complete it. The rearrangement links TRBV5-6 to TRBJ2-3; no firm D call. V shed 2 bases and J shed 1 base, with 2 bases lying between them. The CDR3 has 12 amino acids. The germline CDR1 and CDR2 sequences are SGHDT and YYEEEE. The CDR3 spells CASSFGTDTQYF. Partial CDR3 DNA: TGTGCCAGCAGCTTCGGCACAGATACG.

About this clone itself: Coverage ceases 3 residues before the CDR3 finishes, and the germline J gene fills in the end. The chain recombines TRBV5-1 with TRBJ2-2, with 8 bases matching TRBD1. The CDR3 extends over 15 amino acids. Germline V CDR1 and CDR2: SGHRS, YFSETQ. The CDR3 is CASSLYRGDYSPLFF. The CDR3 DNA, read in part, is TGCGCCAGCAGCTTGTACAGGGGGGATTACTCACCG. Variable domain in full (rest from reference TRBV5-1 and TRBJ2-2): KAGVTQTPRYLIKTRGQQVTLSCSPISGHRSVSWYQQTPGQGLQFLFEYFSETQRNKGNFPGRFSGRQFSNSRSEMNVSTLELGDSALYLCASSLYRGDYSPLFFGEGSRLTVL.

Details on this clone: This same CDR3 is encoded by further DNA sequences in the sample. The CDR3 is CASSRTGGGYEQYF. Partial CDR3 DNA: TGTGCCAGCAGTAGGACAGGGGGGGGCTACGAG. This chain connects TRBV28 to TRBJ2-7, with 10 bases fitting TRBD1. The CDR3 end is not reached by the read, which stops 3 residues before it; the germline J gene fills it in. V shed 5 bases and J 3 bases; nucleotides not matched to a gene: 4. CDR1 MDHEN and CDR2 SYDVKM come from the germline V gene. CDR3 size: 14 residues.

As concerns this clone: The read ends 3 residues shy of where the CDR3 ends; the end is completed using the germline J gene. J is TRBJ2-7 and V is TRBV20-1; perhaps TRBD2 as D (5 bases). In germline, CDR1 is DFQATT, CDR2 SNEGSKA (reference sequence). The CDR3 runs 17 residues. The ends were cut back, 6 bases at V and 2 bases at J, with 26 bases in the middle. The sequenced part of the CDR3 DNA is TGCAGTGCCGACAACTTGGGCCCCGGGGAGACTGCCTACGAG. It encodes CSADNLGPGETAYE. The entire CDR3 reads CSADNLGPGETAYEQYF.

Details on this clone: Coverage ceases 3 residues before the CDR3 finishes, and the germline J gene fills in the end. The chain uses TRBV7-3 and TRBJ2-3, with TRBD2 as a possible D gene (6 bases). The CDR3 length is 16 residues. The germline V gene has CDR1 SGHTA and CDR2 FQGTGA. The CDR3 loop is CASQKNGGRSEETQYF. Partial CDR3 DNA: TGTGCCAGCCAAAAAAACGGGGGAAGATCGGAAGAGACG.

As for this clone: The CDR3 end is not reached by the read, which stops 3 residues before it; the germline J gene fills it in. This sequence joins TRBV2 and TRBJ1-4; unclear D gene. The CDR3 loop spans 12 amino acids. V lost 6 bases, J lost 5 bases, and 7 bases lay in between. Germline CDR1 SNHLY, CDR2 FYNNEI. CDR3 in amino acids: CASRRLNEKLFF. The CDR3 bases that were read are TGTGCCAGCAGGCGATTAAATGAAAAA.

Concerning this clone itself: The missing CDR3 end, 3 residues past where the read stops, is filled in from the germline J gene. The chain employs TRBV5-4 and TRBJ2-2; a weak D match, TRBD1 (5 bases). There are 14 residues in the CDR3. Germline V lookup: CDR1 SGHNT, CDR2 YYREEE (reference sequence). The covered CDR3 bases are TGTGCCAGCAGTTCAACTACTGGGGCCAACGTG. It codes for CASSSTTGANV. The complete CDR3 protein is CASSSTTGANVLFF.

A note on this clone: The observed sequence ends 3 residues before the CDR3 terminus, with the missing tail filled in from the germline J gene. V is TRBV12-5 and J is TRBJ2-2; 8 bases map to TRBD1. This CDR3 is 13 amino acids long. V gave up 5 bases and J gave up 6 bases; unmatched junction bases: 2. Germline V gene data show CDR1 as LGHNT and CDR2 as FRNRAP. The CDR3 reads CASGKGQAGELFF. The sequenced part of the CDR3 DNA is TGTGCTAGTGGTAAGGGACAGGCCGGGGAG.

A word on this clone: The read terminates 3 residues before the CDR3 end, so the remaining end is supplied by the germline J gene. The chain uses TRBV29-1 and TRBJ2-5, with D unclear. CDR3 length equals 13 residues. V lost 1 base and J lost 1, with 7 bases in between. Germline V gives CDR1 SQVTM, CDR2 ANQGSEA. The CDR3 loop is CSVEARVQETQYF. CDR3 DNA, as far as it was read: TGCAGCGTTGAAGCTCGGGTCCAAGAGACC.

With regard to this clone: The observed sequence ends 3 residues before the CDR3 terminus, with the missing tail filled in from the germline J gene. V and J are TRBV28 and TRBJ2-3; unclear D gene. The CDR3 has 13 amino acids. Germline V gene lookup returns CDR1 MDHEN and CDR2 SYDVKM. The part of the CDR3 DNA that was read is TGTGCCAGCAGTTTAATGGCTGAAGAGACG. This encodes CASSLMAEET. In full, the CDR3 is CASSLMAEETQYF.

In the case of this clone: The read falls 3 residues short of the CDR3 end, and the missing part is taken from the germline J gene. The rearrangement links TRBV5-4 to TRBJ1-1, with TRBD1 as a possible D gene (6 bases). V lost 7 bases and J 2 bases, leaving 12 bases between the germline ends. Germline V CDR1 and CDR2: SGHNT, YYREEE (reference sequence). The CDR3 has 13 residues. The DNA read from the CDR3 is TGTGCCAGCTTCAACAGGGCAAACACTGAA. It translates to CASFNRANTE. The full CDR3 is CASFNRANTEAFF.

In regard to this clone: Read sequence stops 3 residues before the CDR3 end, and the germline J gene provides the missing end. The genes are TRBV20-1 and TRBJ2-3; TRBD2 might be the D (6 bases). This CDR3 spans 15 amino acids. Trimming stripped 4 bases from V and 4 bases from J, with 18 bases between. Germline CDR1 DFQATT, CDR2 SNEGSKA (reference sequence). CDR3 sequence: CSATRASREADTQYF. Partial CDR3 DNA: TGCAGTGCTACTAGGGCCTCCAGGGAGGCAGATACG.

As for this clone: The CDR3 end is not reached by the read, which stops 3 residues before it; the germline J gene fills it in. The rearrangement uses TRBV29-1 and TRBJ2-6; 12 bases match TRBD1. The V gene end was trimmed by 0 bases and the J gene end by 4 bases; junction bases not matched to a gene: 7. Germline-derived CDR1 and CDR2 are SQVTM and ANQGSEA. The CDR3 consists of 18 residues. The CDR3 loop is CSVEEVPGQGAGANVLTF. The part of the CDR3 DNA that was read is TGCAGCGTTGAAGAGGTCCCGGGACAGGGGGCCGGGGCCAACGTC.

Of note for this clone: A read error may account for a junction end that differs from germline. The read terminates 3 residues ahead of where the CDR3 ends, so the germline J gene completes it. The chain has TRBV18 and TRBJ1-2; 8 bases are a match to TRBD1. Per the germline V gene, CDR1 is KGHSH and CDR2 is LQKENI. The CDR3 runs 18 residues. CDR3 loop: CASSPPAGTGILSYEYTF. CDR3 DNA, as far as it was read: TGTGCCAGCTCCCCACCAGCCGGGACAGGTATCCTATCCTACGAG. The full variable domain, completed using reference TRBV18 and TRBJ1-2, is NAGVMQNPRHLVRRRGQEARLRCSPMKGHSHVYWYRQLPEEGLKFMVYLQKENIIDESGMPKERFSAEFPKEGPSILRIQQVVRGDSAAYFCASSPPAGTGILSYEYTFGSGTRLTVV.

On this clone itself: The sequenced fragment ends 3 residues before the CDR3 boundary, so the rest is inferred from the germline J gene. V gene TRBV6-2 or TRBV6-3 combines with J gene TRBJ2-1; no firm D call. Germline values: CDR1 MNHEY, CDR2 SVGEGT. The CDR3 has 11 amino acids. Trimming stripped 6 bases from V and 8 bases from J, with 8 bases between. Incomplete CDR3 DNA: TGTGCCAGCAGCCAGTTCTATGAG. It translates to CASSQFYE. The whole CDR3 protein is CASSQFYEQFF.

A note on this clone: The read stops 3 residues short of the end of the CDR3; the missing end is completed from the germline J gene. The chain uses TRBV19 and TRBJ2-1, with D maybe TRBD1 (5 bases). Germline V lookup: CDR1 LNHDA, CDR2 SQIVND (reference sequence). This CDR3 has 13 residues. Trimming cost V 7 bases and J 4 bases, with 11 bases left between them. This chain's CDR3 is CASTLGAYNEQFF. The DNA read from the CDR3 is TGTGCCAGTACCCTAGGGGCTTACAATGAG.